This T cell receptor beta chain is from a study of human T cells and chemical hapten exposure. Documented time point: patch test 3, about 24 weeks after DPC sensitization. Treatment denoted: therapeutic diphenylcyclopropenone sensitization with weekly scalp DPC. TCRdb reprocessed the RACE reads with MiXCR, giving one entry per CDR3 protein. The data contain 100,000 or so distinct CDR3 sequences, around 34% of them singletons. This clonotype has more than one count but fewer than ten. This CDR3 is 14 amino acids long. The ends were cut back, 3 bases at V and 0 bases at J, with 9 bases in the middle. Germline assignment: CDR1 DFQATT and CDR2 SNEGSKA (reference sequence).

Sample: whole blood, taken in connection with sensitization to the hapten diphenylcyclopropenone (DPC). The chain joins TRBV20-1 to TRBJ2-1; D is unresolved. The sequence was obtained from a man between 40 and 49 years old with alopecia areata. Some clones in this sample may be carry-over from other donors' samples. CDR3 coding DNA: TGCAGTGCTAGGATACAGTCCTCCTACAATGAGCAGTTCTTC. This translates into CSARIQSSYNEQFF.